Listed below are T cell receptor beta chains from one sample, sequenced in a study of OX40 agonist ivuxolimab in advanced cancers. Clones were read by immunoSEQ multiplex PCR, and TCRdb kept only the in-frame ones, dropping some. The table lists about 64,000 clones, nearly 90% of them singletons, with about 1.3% in the top ten. The starting material was CD4+ or CD8+ T cells sorted from blood, obtained in a trial of the OX40 agonist ivuxolimab. Receptors originate from an adult with an advanced solid tumor such as melanoma, head and neck, liver or kidney cancer. CDR3s include the opening cysteine and the closing phenylalanine or tryptophan. The D gene is left open where the match is weak. Size is stated for part of the rows, as once, few or many counts, or as a class when the clone is expanded.

V	D	J	size	CDR3	DNA
TRBV18	.	TRBJ2-2	.	CASSHGQITGELFF	TGTGCCAGCTCCCACGGACAGATCACCGGGGAGCTGTTTTTT
TRBV2	TRBD1	TRBJ1-2	.	CASRGTGWGYTF	TGTGCCAGCAGGGGGACAGGGTGGGGCTACACCTTC
TRBV5-4	.	TRBJ2-7	.	CASSLVEGEQYF	TGTGCCAGCAGCTTGGTGGAGGGAGAGCAGTACTTC
TRBV5-5	TRBD2	TRBJ2-7	.	CASSLPELAGGREQYF	TGTGCCAGCAGCTTGCCGGAACTAGCGGGAGGGCGTGAGCAGTACTTC
TRBV19	.	TRBJ1-2	few	CASSLTKSDGYTF	TGTGCCAGTAGTCTCACAAAGAGCGATGGCTACACCTTC
TRBV7-2	.	TRBJ2-5	.	CASSLARETQYF	TGTGCCAGCAGCTTAGCACGAGAGACCCAGTACTTC
TRBV5-5	.	TRBJ1-2	.	CASSLEAGSYGYTF	TGTGCCAGCAGCTTGGAGGCCGGGAGCTATGGCTACACCTTC
TRBV11-2	.	TRBJ2-7	.	CASSLSQRQSYEQYF	TGTGCCAGCAGCTTATCACAGCGCCAATCCTACGAGCAGTACTTC
TRBV7-2	TRBD1	TRBJ1-1	.	CASSFRQGGPAFF	TGTGCCAGCAGCTTCCGACAGGGCGGGCCGGCTTTCTTT
TRBV18	TRBD1	TRBJ1-1	.	CASSPTGVNTEAFF	TGTGCCAGCTCGCCGACAGGGGTGAACACTGAAGCTTTCTTT
TRBV19	TRBD1	TRBJ2-3	.	CASSTGQGRRSTDTQYF	TGTGCCAGTAGTACGGGACAGGGACGAAGGAGCACAGATACGCAGTATTTT
TRBV23-1	TRBD1	TRBJ2-5	.	CASSQPGQGETQYF	TGCGCCAGCAGTCAACCGGGACAGGGGGAGACCCAGTACTTC
TRBV6-5	.	TRBJ2-3	.	CASSYSKASTDTQYF	TGTGCCAGCAGTTACTCGAAGGCTAGCACAGATACGCAGTATTTT
TRBV4-3	.	TRBJ2-3	.	CASSQVGALPDTQYF	TGCGCCAGCAGCCAAGTAGGGGCCCTTCCGGATACGCAGTATTTT
TRBV5-1	TRBD1	TRBJ2-5	few	CASSFLGQGGETQYF	TGCGCCAGCAGCTTCTTGGGACAGGGAGGAGAGACCCAGTACTTC
TRBV27	.	TRBJ2-7	.	CASSLFGPSYEQYF	TGTGCCAGCAGTTTATTCGGGCCCTCCTACGAGCAGTACTTC
TRBV6-5	.	TRBJ1-1	.	CASKERMNTEAFF	TGTGCCAGCAAGGAAAGAATGAACACTGAAGCTTTCTTT
TRBV9	TRBD2	TRBJ2-7	.	CASSVGEIAGSYEQYF	TGTGCCAGCAGCGTCGGGGAGATAGCGGGATCCTACGAGCAGTACTTC
TRBV2	.	TRBJ2-7	.	CASMRDEQYF	TGTGCCAGCATGAGGGACGAGCAGTACTTC
TRBV7-7	TRBD2	TRBJ2-2	.	CASSETSGSSTGELFF	TGTGCCAGCAGCGAGACTAGCGGGAGTTCCACCGGGGAGCTGTTTTTT
TRBV7-2	.	TRBJ1-5	.	CASSLGSASNQPQHF	TGTGCCAGCAGCTTAGGTTCGGCTAGCAATCAGCCCCAGCATTTT
TRBV6-5	.	TRBJ2-7	.	CASSQHGDDYEQYF	TGTGCCAGCAGTCAGCACGGGGATGACTACGAGCAGTACTTC
TRBV6-6	.	TRBJ2-1	.	CASSLLGPRGYNEQFF	TGTGCCAGCAGTTTGTTGGGACCCCGAGGGTACAATGAGCAGTTCTTC
TRBV7-6	.	TRBJ1-4	.	CASSRAIANEKLFF	TGTGCCAGCAGCCGGGCCATAGCTAATGAAAAACTGTTTTTT
TRBV2	TRBD2	TRBJ2-1	.	CASSEDSGRIGEQFF	TGTGCCAGCAGTGAAGATAGCGGGAGGATCGGGGAGCAGTTCTTC
TRBV19	TRBD2	TRBJ2-7	.	CASTGGHEQYF	TGTGCCAGTACGGGGGGTCACGAGCAGTACTTC
TRBV7-9	TRBD2	TRBJ2-5	.	CASSPTSGGQETQYF	TGTGCCAGCAGCCCGACTAGCGGGGGTCAAGAGACCCAGTACTTC
TRBV4-1	TRBD1	TRBJ2-1	.	CASSQDGDRPYNEQFF	TGCGCCAGCAGCCAAGATGGGGACAGACCCTACAATGAGCAGTTCTTC
TRBV11-2	.	TRBJ2-7	.	CASSLGWNNPYEQYF	TGTGCCAGCAGCTTAGGGTGGAATAACCCCTACGAGCAGTACTTC
TRBV7-9	.	TRBJ2-5	.	CASSDWTVVQETQYF	TGTGCCAGCAGCGACTGGACAGTAGTACAAGAGACCCAGTACTTC
TRBV25-1	.	TRBJ1-1	.	CASSGRGLGNTEAFF	TGTGCCAGCAGTGGGCGGGGTCTCGGGAACACTGAAGCTTTCTTT
TRBV13	.	TRBJ2-7	.	CASSLNTVYEQYF	TGTGCCAGCAGCTTAAATACCGTCTACGAGCAGTACTTC
TRBV4-3	.	TRBJ2-7	.	CASSQVVAGAREQYF	TGCGCCAGCAGCCAAGTGGTAGCAGGGGCTCGTGAGCAGTACTTC
TRBV15	TRBD1	TRBJ1-4	once	CATSRGVGTGNEKLFF	TGTGCCACCAGCAGAGGAGTAGGGACAGGGAATGAAAAACTGTTTTTT
TRBV4-3	.	TRBJ1-1	.	CASSQDFREPWNTEAFF	TGCGCCAGCAGCCAAGATTTTAGGGAGCCCTGGAACACTGAAGCTTTCTTT
TRBV7-2	TRBD2	TRBJ2-1	.	CASSQFSGRAPGFRQFF	TGTGCCAGCAGCCAATTTAGCGGGAGGGCCCCAGGCTTCCGGCAGTTCTTC
TRBV21-1	.	TRBJ2-3	.	CASSKGSGDTQYF	TGTGCCAGCAGCAAGGGATCGGGGGATACGCAGTATTTT
TRBV5-5	.	TRBJ1-2	few	CASSLDPANYGYTF	TGTGCCAGCAGCTTGGATCCCGCTAACTATGGCTACACCTTC
TRBV2	TRBD2	TRBJ2-3	.	CASRGGGAPDTQYF	TGTGCCAGCAGGGGCGGGGGGGCCCCAGATACGCAGTATTTT
TRBV7-3	TRBD1	TRBJ1-4	.	CASSFIGTGNEKLFF	TGTGCCAGCAGCTTCATAGGGACAGGTAATGAAAAACTGTTTTTT
TRBV7-9	.	TRBJ2-3	few	CASSFSGQTDTQYF	TGTGCCAGCAGCTTCTCGGGGCAAACAGATACGCAGTATTTT